This is a list of T cell receptor beta chains from one sample in a study of shared clonotypes between healthy human individuals. Using immunoSEQ multiplex PCR, the repertoire was profiled, and TCRdb retains in-frame clones only, with some absent. The data contain about 2.3 million clones, 92% of them seen just once; the ten biggest clones take up approximately 0.41%. Sequences were obtained from naive CD4+ T cells from PBMCs. All receptors come from a man aged 18 to 29 in good health. Some clones in this sample may be carry-over from other donors' samples. The CDR3 runs from the conserved cysteine through the conserved F or W. D genes are given only for firm matches. Size is stated for part of the rows, as once, few or many counts, or as a class when the clone is expanded.

J	size	V	D	CDR3	DNA
TRBJ2-5	-	TRBV7-2	-	CASSSLGGEETQYF	TGTGCCAGCAGCTCCCTAGGGGGAGAAGAGACCCAGTACTTC
TRBJ2-3	-	TRBV5-1	TRBD2	CASSQTSADTQYF	TGCGCCAGCAGCCAGACTAGCGCAGATACGCAGTATTTT
TRBJ2-7	-	TRBV19	-	CASSTPGGEQYF	TGTGCCAGTAGTACCCCGGGCGGGGAGCAGTACTTC
TRBJ2-1	-	TRBV7-2	TRBD1	CASSKNRGRDEQFF	TGTGCCAGCAGCAAGAACAGGGGGCGAGATGAGCAGTTCTTC
TRBJ1-1	-	TRBV19	-	CASSIGFGDAFF	TGTGCCAGTAGTATAGGCTTTGGCGACGCTTTCTTT
TRBJ1-1	-	TRBV7-9	-	CASAIQGTEAFF	TGTGCCAGCGCAATACAGGGTACTGAAGCTTTCTTT
TRBJ1-2	once	TRBV10-2	TRBD1	CASSNSLDRDYGYTF	TGCGCCAGCAGTAACTCACTGGACAGGGACTATGGCTACACCTTC
TRBJ2-3	once	TRBV11-2	-	CASSYREQEGTDTQYF	TGTGCCAGCAGCTACCGGGAACAGGAGGGCACAGATACGCAGTATTTT
TRBJ2-1	-	TRBV15	-	CATSRDLAGAYNEQFF	TGTGCCACCAGCAGAGATCTGGCAGGGGCTTACAATGAGCAGTTCTTC
TRBJ1-2	-	TRBV6-1	-	CASKKDLNYGYTF	TGTGCCAGCAAAAAGGATCTTAACTATGGCTACACCTTC
TRBJ2-2	-	TRBV19	-	CASSNTGELFF	TGTGCCAGTAGTAATACCGGGGAGCTGTTTTTT
TRBJ2-5	-	TRBV10-2	-	CASRQSETQYF	TGCGCCAGCAGGCAAAGTGAGACCCAGTACTTC
TRBJ2-2	few	TRBV7-3	-	CASSLLGVTGELFF	TGTGCCAGCAGCCTTCTAGGGGTCACCGGGGAGCTGTTTTTT
TRBJ2-3	-	TRBV29-1	-	CSVETGGRSTDTQYF	TGCAGCGTTGAGACCGGGGGGCGAAGCACAGATACGCAGTATTTT
TRBJ2-7	-	TRBV5-1	TRBD2	CASSGEGLWGEQYF	TGCGCCAGCAGTGGGGAGGGCCTCTGGGGCGAGCAGTACTTC
TRBJ1-1	-	TRBV19	TRBD1	CASSPSGTGSRDTEAFF	TGTGCCAGTAGTCCCTCCGGGACAGGGAGTCGGGACACTGAAGCTTTCTTT
TRBJ1-2	-	TRBV27	TRBD1	CASSWGTGSVYTF	TGTGCCAGCAGCTGGGGGACAGGGAGCGTCTACACCTTC
TRBJ1-1	-	TRBV18	TRBD1	CASSRTGVVVGTEAFF	TGTGCCAGCTCGCGGACAGGGGTAGTTGTTGGAACTGAAGCTTTCTTT
TRBJ1-1	-	TRBV7-3	TRBD1	CASSTQPGTVNTEAFF	TGTGCCAGCAGCACCCAACCCGGGACAGTCAACACTGAAGCTTTCTTT
TRBJ1-5	-	TRBV19	-	CASRSGHNQPQHF	TGTGCCAGTAGAAGTGGGCACAATCAGCCCCAGCATTTT
TRBJ1-2	-	TRBV7-3	-	CASRKGSGGYGYTF	TGTGCCAGCAGGAAGGGATCTGGGGGCTATGGCTACACCTTC
TRBJ2-7	-	TRBV15	TRBD1	CATSRAGGEQYF	TGTGCCACCAGCAGAGCAGGGGGCGAGCAGTACTTC
TRBJ2-5	-	TRBV4-2	-	CASSQSSGNQETQYF	TGTGCCAGCAGCCAATCGTCGGGTAATCAAGAGACCCAGTACTTC
TRBJ2-2	-	TRBV18	TRBD2	CASSPRLAGRNTGELFF	TGTGCCAGCTCACCACGCCTAGCGGGCAGGAACACCGGGGAGCTGTTTTTT
TRBJ2-2	-	TRBV7-9	-	CASSLGQGRITGELFF	TGTGCCAGCAGCTTAGGGCAGGGGAGGATCACCGGGGAGCTGTTTTTT
TRBJ2-7	once	TRBV5-1	TRBD2	CASSETGTRGAEQYF	TGCGCCAGCAGCGAGACCGGGACTAGAGGAGCCGAGCAGTACTTC
TRBJ2-3	-	TRBV9	TRBD2	CASSVGISGSGSDTQYF	TGTGCCAGCAGCGTAGGTATAAGCGGGAGCGGTAGTGATACGCAGTATTTT
TRBJ2-7	-	TRBV15	TRBD1	CATSRGNPGQGLLEQYF	TGTGCCACCAGCAGAGGAAACCCGGGACAGGGTTTGTTGGAGCAGTACTTC
TRBJ2-3	-	TRBV6-1	-	CASSEVGFEGDTQYF	TGTGCCAGCAGTGAAGTCGGATTCGAGGGAGATACGCAGTATTTT
TRBJ2-7	-	TRBV6-1	-	CASGQQGSSWEQYF	TGTGCCAGCGGCCAACAGGGCTCTTCGTGGGAGCAGTACTTC
TRBJ1-2	-	TRBV6-1	TRBD1	CASSELLGGRDGYTF	TGTGCCAGCAGTGAACTTCTAGGGGGCCGGGATGGCTACACCTTC
TRBJ1-1	-	TRBV5-1	-	CASSFQGRTEAFF	TGCGCCAGCAGCTTTCAAGGTCGTACTGAAGCTTTCTTT
TRBJ1-4	-	TRBV5-1	TRBD1	CASSLGTGATNEKLFF	TGCGCCAGCAGCTTGGGGACAGGGGCAACTAATGAAAAACTGTTTTTT
TRBJ2-3	-	TRBV7-8	-	CASSLLQGMDTQYF	TGTGCCAGCAGCTTACTGCAGGGCATGGATACGCAGTATTTT
TRBJ1-2	-	TRBV23-1	TRBD1	CASRLKSGGQGNYGYTF	TGCGCCAGCAGACTTAAATCTGGGGGACAGGGGAACTATGGCTACACCTTC
TRBJ2-7	-	TRBV10-3	TRBD1	CAISNRGPEQYF	TGTGCCATCAGCAACAGGGGTCCCGAGCAGTACTTC
TRBJ2-7	-	TRBV25-1	-	CASRSRYEQYF	TGTGCCAGCAGGAGTCGCTACGAGCAGTACTTC
TRBJ2-6	-	TRBV19	-	CASSRGSGAYSGANVLTF	TGTGCCAGTAGTAGAGGTTCAGGCGCTTACTCTGGGGCCAACGTCCTGACTTTC
TRBJ1-1	-	TRBV7-9	TRBD1	CASSLETTGGTEAFF	TGTGCCAGCAGCTTAGAGACTACAGGGGGAACTGAAGCTTTCTTT
TRBJ1-5	-	TRBV10-3	-	CAISEQVGVGQPQHF	TGTGCCATCAGTGAACAGGTGGGGGTAGGGCAGCCCCAGCATTTT
TRBJ2-6	-	TRBV5-1	-	CASSFYGLSGANVLTF	TGCGCCAGCAGCTTCTACGGGCTCTCTGGGGCCAACGTCCTGACTTTC
TRBJ1-1	-	TRBV2	-	CASRLDRVSTEAFF	TGTGCCAGCAGACTAGATAGGGTTAGCACTGAAGCTTTCTTT
TRBJ2-5	-	TRBV7-8	TRBD2	CASSPLRTGGQETQYF	TGTGCCAGCAGCCCACTTCGGACGGGGGGACAAGAGACCCAGTACTTC
TRBJ2-1	-	TRBV5-8	TRBD2	CASSLALLAGQFYNVQFF	TGTGCCAGCAGCTTGGCCCTACTAGCGGGACAATTCTACAATGTGCAGTTCTTC
TRBJ1-5	-	TRBV19	TRBD1	CASSIGRGLNQPQHF	TGTGCCAGTAGTATAGGTAGGGGGCTCAATCAGCCCCAGCATTTT
TRBJ1-2	-	TRBV28	-	CASRGWQTFYGYTF	TGTGCCAGCAGAGGGTGGCAGACCTTTTATGGCTACACCTTC
TRBJ2-1	-	TRBV7-8	TRBD2	CASSLRVASGRAKGNEQFF	TGTGCCAGCAGCTTACGAGTCGCTAGCGGGAGGGCCAAGGGCAATGAGCAGTTCTTC
TRBJ2-5	-	TRBV19	TRBD2	CASSLGGLVSETQYF	TGTGCCAGTAGTTTAGGTGGACTAGTATCTGAGACCCAGTACTTC
TRBJ1-6	-	TRBV7-9	-	CASSRAHNSPLHF	TGTGCCAGCAGCCGGGCCCATAATTCACCCCTCCACTTT
TRBJ1-2	-	TRBV19	-	CASSFQAPHYGYTF	TGTGCCAGTAGTTTTCAGGCCCCCCACTATGGCTACACCTTC
TRBJ2-3	-	TRBV7-6	TRBD2	CASSSFGTSGTTDTQYF	TGTGCCAGCAGCTCCTTTGGGACTAGCGGAACCACAGATACGCAGTATTTT
TRBJ2-3	-	TRBV2	TRBD2	CASTASGSTDTQYF	TGTGCCAGCACCGCTAGCGGTAGCACAGATACGCAGTATTTT
TRBJ2-7	-	TRBV5-5	-	CASSPTGTLNEQYF	TGTGCCAGCAGTCCGACCGGGACTCTTAACGAGCAGTACTTC
TRBJ1-1	-	TRBV5-1	-	CASRLRIVMNTEAFF	TGCGCCAGCCGCCTGAGGATAGTAATGAACACTGAAGCTTTCTTT
TRBJ2-1	-	TRBV6-4	-	CASSPLGNTFNEQFF	TGTGCCAGCAGCCCGTTGGGGAACACCTTCAATGAGCAGTTCTTC